The source of this T cell receptor beta chain is a study of cytomegalovirus exposure and HLA in healthy donors. The PCR used 60 Vbeta and 13 Jbeta primers. Clones were read by immunoSEQ multiplex PCR, and TCRdb kept only the in-frame ones, dropping some. Here the sample spans over 100,000 clones, around 79% being singletons. CDR3 size: 14 residues. Germline V gene data show CDR1 as SGHRS and CDR2 as YFSETQ. With 0 bases removed from V and 2 bases from J, the gap between germline ends came to 8 bases. The clonotype comes from a woman aged 25 to 39 in good health and CMV-seropositive. Sequenced input: PBMCs. The V gene is TRBV5-1, the J gene TRBJ1-1; D is undetermined. CDR3 sequence: CASSLARGNTEAFF. Written as DNA, the CDR3 is TGCGCCAGCAGCTTGGCTAGAGGTAACACTGAAGCTTTCTTT.